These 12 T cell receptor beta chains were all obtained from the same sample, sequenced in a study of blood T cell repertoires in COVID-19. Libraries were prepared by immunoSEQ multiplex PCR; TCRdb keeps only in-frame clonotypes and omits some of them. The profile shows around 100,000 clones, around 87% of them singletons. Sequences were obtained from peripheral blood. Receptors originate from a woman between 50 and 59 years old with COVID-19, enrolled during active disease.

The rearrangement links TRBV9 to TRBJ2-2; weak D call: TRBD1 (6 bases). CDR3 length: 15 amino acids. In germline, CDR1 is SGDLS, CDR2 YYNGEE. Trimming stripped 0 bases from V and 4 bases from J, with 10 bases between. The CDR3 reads CASSVGDTITGELFF. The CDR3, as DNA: TGTGCCAGCAGCGTAGGGGACACCATCACCGGGGAGCTGTTTTTT. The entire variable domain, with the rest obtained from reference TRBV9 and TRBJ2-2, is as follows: DSGVTQTPKHLITATGQRVTLRCSPRSGDLSVYWYQQSLDQGLQFLIQYYNGEERAKGNILERFSAQQFPDLHSELNLSSLELGDSALYFCASSVGDTITGELFFGEGSRLTVL.

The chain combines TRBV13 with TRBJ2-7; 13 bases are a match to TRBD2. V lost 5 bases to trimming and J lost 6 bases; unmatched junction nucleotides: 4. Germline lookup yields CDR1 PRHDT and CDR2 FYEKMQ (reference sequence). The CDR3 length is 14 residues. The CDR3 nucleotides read TGTGCCAGCAGCCTTGGGACTAGCGGGGCCGAGCAGTACTTC. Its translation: CASSLGTSGAEQYF.

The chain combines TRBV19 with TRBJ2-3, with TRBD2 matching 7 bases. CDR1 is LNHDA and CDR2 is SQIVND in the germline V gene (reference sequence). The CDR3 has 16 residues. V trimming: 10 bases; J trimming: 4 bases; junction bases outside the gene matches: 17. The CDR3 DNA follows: TGTGCCACCAGTCGGGGGGAATTCCCTAGCGCAGATACGCAGTATTTT. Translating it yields CATSRGEFPSADTQYF. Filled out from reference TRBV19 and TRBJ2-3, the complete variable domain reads DGGITQSPKYLFRKEGQNVTLSCEQNLNHDAMYWYRQDPGQGLRLIYYSQIVNDFQKGDIAEGYSVSREKKESFPLTVTSAQKNPTAFYLCATSRGEFPSADTQYFGPGTRLTVL.

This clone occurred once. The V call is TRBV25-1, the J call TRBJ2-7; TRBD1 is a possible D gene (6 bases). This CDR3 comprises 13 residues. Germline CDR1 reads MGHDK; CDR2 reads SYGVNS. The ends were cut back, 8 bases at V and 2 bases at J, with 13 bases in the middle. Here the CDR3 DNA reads TGTGCCAGCCAGAGACAGGAAACCTACGAGCAGTACTTC. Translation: CASQRQETYEQYF.

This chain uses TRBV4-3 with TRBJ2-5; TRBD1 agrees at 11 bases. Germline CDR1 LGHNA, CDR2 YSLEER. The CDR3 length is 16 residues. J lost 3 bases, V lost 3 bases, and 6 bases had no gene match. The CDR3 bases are TGCGCCAGCAGCCAGAATGGACAGGGGGCGGAAGAGACCCAGTACTTC. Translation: CASSQNGQGAEETQYF.

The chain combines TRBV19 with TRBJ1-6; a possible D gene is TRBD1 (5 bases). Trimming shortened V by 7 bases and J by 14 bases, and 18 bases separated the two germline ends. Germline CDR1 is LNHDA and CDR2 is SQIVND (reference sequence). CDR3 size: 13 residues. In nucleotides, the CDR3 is TGTGCCAGTATGATCAGGGAATATGAGGCCCTCCACTTT. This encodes CASMIREYEALHF.

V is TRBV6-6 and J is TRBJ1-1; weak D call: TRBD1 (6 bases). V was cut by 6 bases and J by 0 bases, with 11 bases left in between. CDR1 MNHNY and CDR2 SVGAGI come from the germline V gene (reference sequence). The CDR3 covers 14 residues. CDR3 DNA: TGTGCCAGCAGCGGACAGAAGGTGAACACTGAAGCTTTCTTT. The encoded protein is CASSGQKVNTEAFF.

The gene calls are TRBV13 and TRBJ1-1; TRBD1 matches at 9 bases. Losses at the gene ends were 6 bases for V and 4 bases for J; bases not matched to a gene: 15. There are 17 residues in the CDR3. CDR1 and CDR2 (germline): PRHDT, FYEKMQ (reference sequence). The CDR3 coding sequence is TGTGCCAGCAGGTCCCAGCCACGGACAGGGGTAGTCACTGAAGCTTTCTTT. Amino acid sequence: CASRSQPRTGVVTEAFF. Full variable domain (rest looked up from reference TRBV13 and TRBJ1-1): AAGVIQSPRHLIKEKRETATLKCYPIPRHDTVYWYQQGPGQDPQFLISFYEKMQSDKGSIPDRFSAQQFSDYHSELNMSSLELGDSALYFCASRSQPRTGVVTEAFFGQGTRLTVV.

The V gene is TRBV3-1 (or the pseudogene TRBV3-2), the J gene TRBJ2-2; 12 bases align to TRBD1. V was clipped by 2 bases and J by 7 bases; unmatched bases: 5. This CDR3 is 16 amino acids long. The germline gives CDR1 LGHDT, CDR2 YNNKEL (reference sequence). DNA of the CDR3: TGTGCCAGCAGCCAATTGGGACAGGGGGCGATCGGGGAGCTGTTTTTT. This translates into CASSQLGQGAIGELFF.

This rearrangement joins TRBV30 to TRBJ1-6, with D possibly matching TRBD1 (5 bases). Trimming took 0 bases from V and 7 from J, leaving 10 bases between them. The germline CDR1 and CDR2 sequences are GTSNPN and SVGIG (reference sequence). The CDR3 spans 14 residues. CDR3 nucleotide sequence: TGTGCCTGGAGTGTCTCGTCAGGGAATTCACCCCTCCACTTT. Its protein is CAWSVSSGNSPLHF.

The CDR3 nucleotides read TGTGCCAGCAGCGTAGGGAGCGGGGGGGCTAGGGAGACCCAGTACTTC. This codes for CASSVGSGGARETQYF. The rearrangement joins TRBV9 to TRBJ2-5; 10 bases are a match to TRBD2. The length of the CDR3 is 16 residues. CDR1 and CDR2 from the germline V gene are SGDLS and YYNGEE. J lost 5 bases, V lost 0 bases, and 7 bases had no gene match.

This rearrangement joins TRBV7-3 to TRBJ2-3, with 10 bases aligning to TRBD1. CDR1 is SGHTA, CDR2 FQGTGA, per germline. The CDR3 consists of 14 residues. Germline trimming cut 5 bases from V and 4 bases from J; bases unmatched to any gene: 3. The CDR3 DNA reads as TGTGCCAGCAGCCCGACAGGGGGCGCAGATACGCAGTATTTT. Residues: CASSPTGGADTQYF. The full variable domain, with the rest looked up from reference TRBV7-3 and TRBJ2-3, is GAGVSQTPSNKVTEKGKYVELRCDPISGHTALYWYRQSLGQGPEFLIYFQGTGAADDSGLPNDRFFAVRPEGSVSTLKIQRTERGDSAVYLCASSPTGGADTQYFGPGTRLTVL.